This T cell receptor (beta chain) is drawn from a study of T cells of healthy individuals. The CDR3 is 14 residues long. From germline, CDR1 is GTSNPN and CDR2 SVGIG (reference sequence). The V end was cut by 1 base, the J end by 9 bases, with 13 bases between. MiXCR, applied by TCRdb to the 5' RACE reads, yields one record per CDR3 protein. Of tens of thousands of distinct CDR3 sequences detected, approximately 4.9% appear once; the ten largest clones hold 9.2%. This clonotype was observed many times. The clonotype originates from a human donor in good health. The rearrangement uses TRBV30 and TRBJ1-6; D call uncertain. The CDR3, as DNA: TGTGCCTGGAGTGCAAACTTAATAAGTTCACCCCTCCACTTT. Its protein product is CAWSANLISSPLHF. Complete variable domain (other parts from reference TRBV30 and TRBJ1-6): SQTIHQWPATLVQPVGSPLSLECTVEGTSNPNLYWYRQAAGRGLQLLFYSVGIGQISSEVPQNLSASRPQDRQFILSSKKLLLSDSGFYLCAWSANLISSPLHFGNGTRLTVT.